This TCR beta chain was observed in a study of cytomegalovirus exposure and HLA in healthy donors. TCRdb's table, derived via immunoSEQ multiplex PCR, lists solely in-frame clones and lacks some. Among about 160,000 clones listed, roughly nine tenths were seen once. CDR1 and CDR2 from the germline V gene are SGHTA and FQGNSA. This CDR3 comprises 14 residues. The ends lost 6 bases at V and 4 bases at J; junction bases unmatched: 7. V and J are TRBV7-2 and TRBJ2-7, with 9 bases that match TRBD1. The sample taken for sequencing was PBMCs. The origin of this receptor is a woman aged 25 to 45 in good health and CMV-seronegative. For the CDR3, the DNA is TGTGCCAGCAGTCCGCCGGGACAGGGTTACGAGCAGTACTTC. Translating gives CASSPPGQGYEQYF.